This entry describes one TCR beta chain. It lacks a known antigen. It has no much larger one-base neighbor in the sample; base qualities were not kept. The record originates from a study of blood T cell repertoires in COVID-19 (dated by TCRdb to the early 2020s). At the level of the whole study: Samples covering the acute and convalescent phases of COVID-19 were provided by collaborators in the United States, Italy and Spain. The samples were drawn from two sources: the first 160 participants of the ongoing ImmuneRACE study, and 1,000 to 1,500 subjects contributed by 6 global collaborators. The sample metadata nearly always contained a de-identified subject ID, COVID-19 status, age in years and sex. The material from the prospective study consisted of cDNA or gDNA derived from T cells, B-cell-depleted T cells, or PBMCs. Where available, HLA class I and class II types were obtained from metadata supplied by the sample provider rather than from assay-based typing. Deeply sampled blood TCRbeta repertoires from subjects exposed to, actively infected with, or recovered from COVID-19 were included in the dataset. A freely available public database, intended as a resource for researchers studying the immune response to SARS-CoV-2, is where the repertoires were released. Results and caveats for the whole study, not just this receptor: The quantity of clinical and demographic metadata differed by source and by participant and was supplied without curation.

Its CDR3 holds 15 amino acids, cysteine through phenylalanine. The read is trimmed to its CDR3 DNA, 45 bases read in frame from base 1. Based on the germline V gene (reference sequence), the CDR1 and CDR2 sequences are SGHKS and YYEKEE. For this chain, trimming is 3 bases at the V end and 0 bases at the J end, and the number of junction bases without a gene match is 0. TCRbeta CDR3 regions were amplified from genomic DNA by means of the immunoSEQ Assay, a bias-controlled multiplex PCR. Per the original workflow: Nucleated cell counts per sample were estimated from amplification of reference gene primers within the assay. To quantify the absolute abundance of each unique TCRbeta CDR3 rearrangement, sequence reads were collapsed and filtered. Productive Simpson clonality was computed per sample as the square root of Simpson's diversity index over productive rearrangements. TCRdb took this table from immuneACCESS and kept in-frame rearrangements with V and J called. Such tables lack part of the clones; where checked against another copy, unresolved V genes explain under half of the gap, and the rest is unexplained. The D gene and trimming were derived from the DNA, and the V and J assignments and clone size from that table. The sample table contains about 310,000 clones; only one count was recorded for more than 70% of them. The top ten clones comprise roughly 7.1% of the sample.

Another Seattle source contributed samples from volunteer blood donors who had recovered from COVID-19. Each collaborating institution followed its own protocols to collect whole blood in K2EDTA tubes. For TCRbeta analysis, collaborators shipped samples as frozen whole blood, isolated PBMCs, or DNA extracted from either of those sample types. Source material: peripheral blood. The rearrangement combines TRBV5-5 with TRBJ1-3; TRBD1 lines up with 10 middle nucleotides. This clonotype originated in a woman in her forties or fifties who had recovered from COVID-19. The nucleotides are TGTGCCAGCAGCTGGGACAGGGGCTCTGGAAACACCATATATTTT. This yields the protein CASSWDRGSGNTIYF.